These 30 T cell receptor beta chains originate from one sample sequenced in a study of post-analysis software for immune sequencing data. Overall study findings and caveats: The five TRBV segments detected at higher frequency in patients than in controls included TRBV5-6, TRBV5-1 and TRBV20-1.

cDNA libraries of TCR beta carried unique molecular identifiers. TCRdb re-called the PCR reads with MiXCR, one entry per CDR3 protein. The data hold around 400,000 distinct CDR3 sequences, with approximately 39% observed a single time. These receptors have no known antigen. The sample was blood. Receptors were obtained from a girl aged 2 to 9 with multiple sclerosis.

This clonotype appeared a few times. The chain employs TRBV20-1 and TRBJ2-1, with a tentative D call TRBD2 (6 bases). Looked up from germline, CDR1 is DFQATT and CDR2 is SNEGSKA (reference sequence). V was trimmed by 6 bases and J by 6 bases, leaving 12 bases between them. This CDR3 has 12 amino acids. DNA of the CDR3: TGCAGTGCCCACGGGACTGCCAATGAGCAGTTCTTC. This codes for CSAHGTANEQFF.

This clonotype was counted a few times. The rearrangement joins TRBV9 to TRBJ2-7; D is undetermined. This CDR3 region has 14 residues. Trimming left V 4 bases short and J 2 bases short, with 13 bases between. The germline gives CDR1 SGDLS, CDR2 YYNGEE. The CDR3 loop reads CASSPDQAPYEQYF. CDR3 coding DNA: TGTGCCAGCAGCCCCGACCAGGCACCCTACGAGCAGTACTTC. The complete variable domain, with remaining parts taken from reference TRBV9 and TRBJ2-7, reads DSGVTQTPKHLITATGQRVTLRCSPRSGDLSVYWYQQSLDQGLQFLIQYYNGEERAKGNILERFSAQQFPDLHSELNLSSLELGDSALYFCASSPDQAPYEQYFGPGTRLTVT.

The J gene is TRBJ2-7, the V gene TRBV11-2; no clear D. Trimming left V 2 bases short and J 4 bases short, with 15 bases between. Germline V gene data show CDR1 as SGHAT and CDR2 as FQNNGV. There are 15 residues in the CDR3. The CDR3 is CASSLWSNRQYEQYF. DNA of the CDR3: TGTGCCAGCAGCTTATGGTCGAATCGGCAATACGAGCAGTACTTC.

The chain is built from TRBV28 and TRBJ1-5, with 7 bases that match TRBD1. CDR1 is MDHEN and CDR2 is SYDVKM in the germline V gene. The V gene end was trimmed by 3 bases and the J gene end by 0 bases; junction bases not matched to a gene: 20. The CDR3 spans 21 residues. The CDR3 DNA is TGTGCCAGCAGTTTCCCACTTGTCCGGGACAGCTCTATCTATAGCAATCAGCCCCAGCATTTT. This gives the protein CASSFPLVRDSSIYSNQPQHF. The full variable domain, rest sourced from reference TRBV28 and TRBJ1-5, is DVKVTQSSRYLVKRTGEKVFLECVQDMDHENMFWYRQDPGLGLRLIYFSYDVKMKEKGDIPEGYSVSREKKERFSLILESASTNQTSMYLCASSFPLVRDSSIYSNQPQHFGDGTRLSIL.

This clonotype occurred a few times. The CDR3 region has the DNA TGTGCCAGCGGGTATAGGTCATCCTACGAGCAGTACTTC. Amino acids: CASGYRSSYEQYF. This rearrangement joins TRBV6-1 to TRBJ2-7; D is unclear. Per germline, CDR1 MNHNS and CDR2 SASEGT. V lost 8 bases and J 1 base, leaving 12 bases between the germline ends. This CDR3 has 13 residues.

This CDR3 reads CSVEAIDSEQFF. The CDR3 region has the DNA TGCAGCGTTGAAGCAATAGATAGTGAGCAGTTCTTC. The chain combines TRBV29-1 with TRBJ2-1; D call uncertain. The ends were cut back, 1 base at V and 9 bases at J, with 10 bases in the middle. There are 12 residues in the CDR3. Germline CDR1 is SQVTM and CDR2 is ANQGSEA.

This clonotype has just a few counts. The chain has TRBV12-3 or TRBV12-4 and TRBJ1-5; perhaps TRBD1 as D (6 bases). This CDR3 is built from 14 residues. V lost 5 bases, J lost 5 bases, and 13 bases lay in between. The CDR3 is CASSTGTRYQPQHF. The CDR3 DNA reads TGTGCCAGCAGTACCGGGACAAGATATCAGCCCCAGCATTTT.

This clonotype was detected only a few times. The gene calls are TRBV12-3 or TRBV12-4 and TRBJ1-4; 8 bases match TRBD1. The CDR3 covers 14 residues. V lost 6 bases to trimming and J lost 8 bases; unmatched junction nucleotides: 8. In nucleotides, the CDR3 is TGTGCCAGCAGACCAGGACAGGGAAGGGAAAAACTGTTTTTT. This translates into CASRPGQGREKLFF.

This clonotype was picked up a small number of times. The chain uses TRBV20-1 and TRBJ2-2, with D maybe TRBD2 (6 bases). V was cut by 3 bases and J by 6 bases, with 8 bases left in between. The V gene's germline CDR1 is DFQATT and CDR2 SNEGSKA (reference sequence). This CDR3 region has 12 residues. The CDR3 bases are TGCAGTGCTAGCAGGGACTCCGGGGAGCTGTTTTTT. Its translation: CSASRDSGELFF.

The CDR3 protein is CASSVGTLMGGKLFF. The CDR3 DNA reads as TGTGCCAGCAGCGTAGGCACCTTAATGGGGGGAAAACTGTTTTTT. The chain couples TRBV9 to TRBJ1-4, with D maybe TRBD1 (5 bases). V shed 0 bases and J shed 10 bases, with 16 bases lying between them. This CDR3 is built from 15 residues. Germline CDR1 SGDLS, CDR2 YYNGEE.

The rearrangement uses TRBV10-1 and TRBJ2-5; no reliable D call. The DNA matches TRBJ2-7 better at its end, which makes the J call doubtful. The CDR3 totals 9 residues. Germline V gene sequence: CDR1 WNHNN, CDR2 SYGVQD (reference sequence). The CDR3: CASIFEQYF. The CDR3 DNA is TGCGCCAGCATCTTCGAGCAGTACTTC.

As to this clonotype: With a much larger clone just one base away, this may be a read error. The J gene is TRBJ2-6, the V gene TRBV28; D uncertain. The CDR3 is made up of 14 amino acids. Germline CDR1 is MDHEN and CDR2 is SYDVKM. V lost 5 bases and J 0 bases, leaving 5 bases between the germline ends. The CDR3 loop is CASSTSSGANVLTF. The CDR3 region has the DNA TGTGCCAGCAGTACAAGCTCTGGGGCCAACGTCCTGACTTTC.

The chain couples TRBV20-1 to TRBJ2-7, with D maybe TRBD1 (6 bases). V lost 6 bases, J lost 3 bases, and 18 bases lay in between. The germline V gene has CDR1 DFQATT and CDR2 SNEGSKA (reference sequence). The CDR3 has 14 amino acids. The CDR3 spells CSAAFTGQIYEQYF. The CDR3 DNA sequence: TGCAGTGCCGCTTTTACCGGACAGATCTACGAGCAGTACTTC.

This clonotype was counted only a few times. This chain uses TRBV7-6 with TRBJ1-5; a possible D gene is TRBD1 (5 bases). Trimming stripped 6 bases from V and 2 bases from J, with 11 bases between. CDR1 is SGHVS and CDR2 is FNYEAQ in the germline V gene. The CDR3 length is 14 residues. CDR3 nucleotides: TGTGCCAGCAGGTCAGGGATCCGCAATCAGCCCCAGCATTTT. It specifies CASRSGIRNQPQHF.

The J gene is TRBJ1-2, the V gene TRBV7-2; D gene unclear. The V end was cut by 0 bases, the J end by 0 bases, with 8 bases between. Germline V gene data show CDR1 as SGHTA and CDR2 as FQGNSA. This CDR3 has 15 residues. The CDR3, as DNA: TGTGCCAGCAGCTTAGCGACATCGACTAACTATGGCTACACCTTC. It is translated as CASSLATSTNYGYTF. The variable domain in full, with the rest retrieved from reference TRBV7-2 and TRBJ1-2, is GAGVSQSPSNKVTEKGKDVELRCDPISGHTALYWYRQSLGQGLEFLIYFQGNSAPDKSGLPSDRFSAERTGGSVSTLTIQRTQQEDSAVYLCASSLATSTNYGYTFGSGTRLTVV.

On this clonotype itself: Possible read error: a much larger clone is one base away. CDR3 sequence reads: CATSDPRPGGSVYGEQYF. CDR3 nucleotides: TGTGCCACCAGTGATCCCAGACCAGGGGGCTCTGTGTACGGTGAGCAGTACTTC. The J gene is TRBJ2-7, the V gene TRBV24-1, with 8 bases matching TRBD1. This CDR3 comprises 18 residues. The V gene's germline CDR1 is KGHDR and CDR2 SFDVKD. V shed 3 bases, J shed 7 bases, and the junction held 19 bases outside the gene matches.

A few counts support this clonotype. V and J are TRBV27 and TRBJ2-7, with D possibly being TRBD2 (6 bases). CDR3 length equals 14 residues. Germline CDR1 and CDR2: MNHEY and SMNVEV (reference sequence). Trimming stripped 3 bases from V and 4 bases from J, with 13 bases between. DNA for the CDR3: TGTGCCAGCAGTTTTCTCGGGGGTAGTTACGAGCAGTACTTC. It specifies CASSFLGGSYEQYF.

This clonotype was recorded a few times. The chain recombines TRBV20-1 with TRBJ2-5; the D is unclear. The germline gives CDR1 DFQATT, CDR2 SNEGSKA (reference sequence). The ends were cut back, 4 bases at V and 0 bases at J, with 6 bases in the middle. The CDR3 contains 12 residues. The CDR3 reads CSAKTHQETQYF. Here the CDR3 DNA reads TGCAGTGCTAAGACTCACCAAGAGACCCAGTACTTC.

The chain joins TRBV20-1 to TRBJ2-5; 14 positions agree with TRBD2. The CDR3 runs to 19 residues. Germline V gene lookup returns CDR1 DFQATT and CDR2 SNEGSKA (reference sequence). Trimming took 3 bases from V and 1 from J; bases not matched to a gene: 13. The CDR3 region has the DNA TGCAGTGCTAGGGTTCGGGGTGGACTAGCGGGAGGACCCCAAGAGACCCAGTACTTC. Translation gives CSARVRGGLAGGPQETQYF.

This clonotype was counted between two and nine times. The chain couples TRBV5-1 to TRBJ2-3; D gene uncertain. The germline V gene has CDR1 SGHRS and CDR2 YFSETQ. CDR3 length: 12 amino acids. The V and J ends lost 3 bases and 3 bases respectively, with 5 bases between them. The CDR3 nucleotides are TGCGCCAGCAGCTATACTACAGATACGCAGTATTTT. This gives the protein CASSYTTDTQYF.

This chain uses TRBV7-3 with TRBJ1-1; D not resolved. Deletions cut 1 base from V and 4 bases from J, with 7 bases between. This CDR3 comprises 13 residues. The germline V gene encodes CDR1 SGHTA and CDR2 FQGTGA. The CDR3 here is CASSLIPGTEAFF. CDR3 DNA: TGTGCCAGCAGCTTAATCCCCGGCACTGAAGCTTTCTTT.

The chain employs TRBV7-2 and TRBJ2-5; TRBD1 might be the D (5 bases). The J call may be wrong; the DNA end is better matched by TRBJ2-7. Germline V gene data show CDR1 as SGHTA and CDR2 as FQGNSA. This CDR3 spans 14 amino acids. CDR3 sequence (DNA): TGTGCCAGCACCCCGGTGGGGCAGGGCTACGAGCAGTACTTC. Translation: CASTPVGQGYEQYF.

V gene TRBV12-3 or TRBV12-4 combines with J gene TRBJ2-1; 9 bases agree with TRBD2. The CDR3 is 15 residues long. The J segment lost 6 bases and the V segment lost 1 base, leaving 4 bases of the junction unmatched. CDR3 in DNA: TGTGCCAGCAGTTTAGTTAGCGGGAGAAGCAATGAGCAGTTCTTC. It is translated as CASSLVSGRSNEQFF.

V and J are TRBV20-1 and TRBJ2-7, with D possibly being TRBD2 (5 bases). Per the germline V gene, CDR1 is DFQATT and CDR2 is SNEGSKA (reference sequence). The CDR3 has 14 residues. V lost 4 bases and J 2 bases, leaving 15 bases between the germline ends. For the CDR3, the DNA is TGCAGTGCTAAACTAGGATGGAGCCCCTACGAGCAGTACTTC. It translates to CSAKLGWSPYEQYF.

The chain couples TRBV6-1 to TRBJ1-5; TRBD1 aligns across 7 bases. Germline trimming cut 5 bases from V and 0 bases from J; bases unmatched to any gene: 10. This CDR3 region has 17 residues. In germline, CDR1 is MNHNS, CDR2 SASEGT. CDR3 region: CASSPDRAPHSNQPQHF. CDR3 bases: TGTGCCAGCAGTCCCGACAGGGCTCCCCATAGCAATCAGCCCCAGCATTTT.

The rearrangement uses TRBV12-3 or TRBV12-4 and TRBJ2-7; a possible D gene is TRBD1 (5 bases). The CDR3 has 13 residues. V lost 6 bases to trimming and J lost 3 bases, with 12 bases between them. This chain's CDR3 is CASRATGVYEQYF. CDR3 nucleotide sequence: TGTGCCAGCAGAGCAACAGGAGTCTACGAGCAGTACTTC.

The chain uses TRBV15 and TRBJ2-3; D remains ambiguous. CDR3 length: 18 amino acids. CDR1 and CDR2 (germline): LNHNV, YYDKDF (reference sequence). The V gene lost 0 bases and the J gene lost 0 bases, with 16 bases spanning the gap. The CDR3 sequence: CATSRDFPILTSTDTQYF. The CDR3 coding sequence is TGTGCCACCAGCAGAGATTTCCCAATCCTCACTAGCACAGATACGCAGTATTTT.

The chain couples TRBV4-2 to TRBJ2-1, with D unresolved. CDR1 is LGHNA, CDR2 YNFKEQ, per germline. The CDR3 extends over 13 amino acids. The ends were cut back, 0 bases at V and 10 bases at J, with 10 bases in the middle. CDR3 in DNA: TGTGCCAGCAGCCAAGAAGTTGAGACAGAGCAGTTCTTC. Protein: CASSQEVETEQFF.

Concerning this clonotype: Mismatch with germline at one junction end may stem from a read error. The chain is built from TRBV4-3 and TRBJ2-7; perhaps D is TRBD1 or TRBD2 (6 bases each). The germline V gene has CDR1 LGHNA and CDR2 YSLEER. This CDR3 region has 14 residues. The CDR3 here is CANSQYGGGYEQYF. CDR3 DNA: TGCGCCAACAGCCAATATGGAGGGGGTTACGAGCAGTACTTC.

This clonotype has a handful of counts. This chain joins TRBV29-1 and TRBJ1-2; D is ambiguous. With 6 bases removed from V and 4 bases from J, the gap between germline ends came to 12 bases. CDR1 SQVTM and CDR2 ANQGSEA come from the germline V gene. The length of the CDR3 is 12 residues. This chain's CDR3 is CSVLGGSYGYTF. DNA of the CDR3: TGCAGCGTCCTTGGAGGATCCTATGGCTACACCTTC.